Listed here is a single TCR beta chain. Its cognate antigen is unknown. The sample holds other DNA sequences that translate to the same CDR3. The data originate from a study of cytomegalovirus exposure and HLA in healthy donors. Both 60 Vbeta primers and 13 Jbeta primers went into the PCR. Using immunoSEQ multiplex PCR, the repertoire was profiled, and TCRdb retains in-frame clones only, with some absent. The sample comprises roughly 200,000 clones, about 70% of which are singletons, and 1.5% to 2% rests with the top ten. CDR3 length: 12 amino acids. J was trimmed by 8 bases and V by 0 bases; bases with no gene match: 0. Germline V CDR1 and CDR2: SGDLS, YYNGEE. The study, taken as a whole, reports: Published work reported that the classifier diagnosed cytomegalovirus status with high specificity and sensitivity. The authors later found HLA-associated TCR beta chains more clonally expanded than equally common others. Productive status was seen about 90% or about 30% of the time for most TCR beta V segments in an earlier analysis.

This clonotype was obtained from a woman aged 30 to 39 in good health and CMV-seronegative. The chain combines TRBV9 with TRBJ1-1; 8 nucleotides line up with TRBD1. The sequenced sample consisted of PBMCs. Here the CDR3 DNA reads TGTGCCAGCAGCGTAGGGACAGGGGAAGCTTTCTTT. This sequence encodes CASSVGTGEAFF.